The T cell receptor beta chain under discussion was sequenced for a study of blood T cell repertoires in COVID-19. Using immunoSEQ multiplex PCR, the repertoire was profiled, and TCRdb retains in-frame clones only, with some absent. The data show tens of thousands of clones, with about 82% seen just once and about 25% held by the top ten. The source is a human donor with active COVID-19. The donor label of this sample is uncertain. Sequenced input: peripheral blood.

CDR3 sequence reads: CASSLEGLAPQETQYF. CDR3 coding DNA: TGTGCCAGCAGCCTCGAGGGACTAGCGCCGCAAGAGACCCAGTACTTC. The chain uses TRBV5-4 and TRBJ2-5; 10 bases line up with TRBD2. The CDR3 is made up of 16 amino acids. The V gene's germline CDR1 is SGHNT and CDR2 YYREEE (reference sequence). Trimming cost V 4 bases and J 2 bases; bases outside gene matches: 8.